This TCR beta chain was captured in a study of T-cell reconstitution after alpha-beta-depleted transplantation in children. Study-level points and caveats: Newly generated T cells supplied most T-cell counts and diversity one year post-transplant. About two months after transplant, alpha-beta T cells reportedly came from several hundred expanded graft clones.

Preparation of the TCRbeta library was carried out with unique molecular identifiers. Each CDR3 protein is one row after TCRdb ran MiXCR on the PCR reads. Here the sample spans fewer than 250,000 distinct CDR3 sequences, roughly 18% being singletons. This clonotype was recorded a few times. What it recognizes is unknown. The source of this sequence is a male patient aged 2-15 years who had a stem cell transplant for acute lymphoblastic leukemia, so the T cells may come from the graft donor. This sample comprised PBMCs, mostly from graft donor cells, obtained 360 days after TCRalphabeta/CD19-depleted stem cell transplant.

The CDR3 reads CASSLGPGGWNTEAFF. DNA for the CDR3: TGCGCCAGCAGCTTGGGGCCAGGGGGCTGGAACACTGAAGCTTTCTTT. The rearrangement uses TRBV5-1 and TRBJ1-1, with 8 bases fitting TRBD1. The CDR3 runs 16 residues. Germline lookup yields CDR1 SGHRS and CDR2 YFSETQ. The J segment lost 1 base and the V segment lost 0 bases, leaving 5 bases of the junction unmatched.